The 21 T cell receptor beta chains presented below share a single source sample, sequenced in a study of Graves' ophthalmopathy and Graves' hyperthyroidism. CDR3 regions of TCR beta were amplified from RNA transcripts. First-round RT-PCR relied on HTBI primers, and a second-round multiplex PCR came next. TCRdb used MiXCR to reprocess the multiplex PCR reads, holding one entry per CDR3 protein. The sample yields hundreds of thousands of distinct CDR3 sequences, 35% to 50% seen once. Sequenced sample: peripheral blood. The receptors were gathered from an adult man with Graves' ophthalmopathy.

This clonotype was found a few times. The chain has TRBV11-2 and TRBJ1-1; the D gene is possibly TRBD1 (6 bases). There are 17 residues in the CDR3. V was cut by 2 bases and J by 11 bases, with 27 bases left in between. CDR1 is SGHAT, CDR2 FQNNGV, per germline. The CDR3 is CASSLRGEGRGTLKAFF. The CDR3 bases are TGTGCCAGCAGCTTAAGAGGAGAGGGCAGGGGCACACTGAAGGCTTTCTTT. The entire variable domain, with the rest obtained from reference TRBV11-2 and TRBJ1-1, is as follows: EAGVAQSPRYKIIEKRQSVAFWCNPISGHATLYWYQQILGQGPKLLIQFQNNGVVDDSQLPKDRFSAERLKGVDSTLKIQPAKLEDSAVYLCASSLRGEGRGTLKAFFGQGTRLTVV.

In the case of this clonotype: Given a much more abundant clone one base away, this may be a read error. This rearrangement joins TRBV10-2 to TRBJ1-6; no firm D call. The CDR3 sequence is 16 residues long. From germline, CDR1 is WSHSY and CDR2 SAAADI. CDR3 protein: CASSVEGSSYNSPLHF. The CDR3 region has the DNA TGTGCCAGCAGCGTGGAGGGCAGCTCCTATAATTCACCCCTCCACTTT.

The chain carries TRBV20-1 and TRBJ1-2; D not certain. Germline assignment: CDR1 DFQATT and CDR2 SNEGSKA (reference sequence). CDR3 length equals 14 residues. V dropped 2 bases and J dropped 8 bases, with 18 bases sitting between them. CDR3 protein: CSARNGGPGRGYTF. CDR3 nucleotides: TGCAGTGCTAGAAACGGAGGGCCGGGCCGGGGCTACACCTTC.

The V call is TRBV10-3, the J call TRBJ2-5; 10 bases are shared with TRBD1. This CDR3 is built from 17 residues. Per the germline V gene, CDR1 is ENHRY and CDR2 is SYGVKD. V lost 5 bases to trimming and J lost 5 bases; unmatched junction nucleotides: 14. The CDR3: CAISYSPPGQGRETQYF. As DNA, the CDR3 is TGTGCCATCAGTTACTCCCCCCCGGGACAGGGGCGGGAGACCCAGTACTTC.

V is TRBV6-5 and J is TRBJ1-5; D not certain. This CDR3 comprises 13 residues. Between the trimmed V and J ends, which lost 6 bases and 5 bases, there was a span of 11 bases. CDR1 is MNHEY, CDR2 SVGAGI, per germline. In nucleotides, the CDR3 is TGTGCCAGCAGGAATCAACCAGATCAGCCCCAGCATTTT. Residues: CASRNQPDQPQHF.

The chain uses TRBV19 and TRBJ1-5; D not certain. Per germline, CDR1 LNHDA and CDR2 SQIVND (reference sequence). The CDR3 spans 16 residues. V was trimmed by 2 bases and J by 4 bases, leaving 15 bases between them. CDR3 loop: CASSIYLWNENQPQHF. DNA for the CDR3: TGTGCCAGTAGTATATACTTATGGAACGAAAATCAGCCCCAGCATTTT.

The table lists this clonotype with many counts. The chain employs TRBV29-1 and TRBJ1-1, with D hard to call. There are 12 residues in the CDR3. Germline V gives CDR1 SQVTM, CDR2 ANQGSEA. Trimming stripped 7 bases from V and 1 base from J, with 10 bases between. The CDR3 bases are TGCAGCGATGACCGGGGGAACACTGAAGCTTTCTTT. Encoded protein: CSDDRGNTEAFF.

This clonotype was observed at least ten times. The chain couples TRBV7-3 to TRBJ2-5; 8 positions match TRBD1. The CDR3 spans 14 residues. V was clipped by 5 bases and J by 5 bases; unmatched bases: 7. Germline V gene data show CDR1 as SGHTA and CDR2 as FQGTGA. CDR3 protein: CASSPGQGGETQYF. The CDR3 region has the DNA TGTGCCAGCAGCCCAGGACAGGGTGGTGAGACCCAGTACTTC.

About this clonotype: The junction shows a germline mismatch at one end, possibly a read error. The V call is TRBV7-8, the J call TRBJ2-5, with TRBD1 identical over 8 bases. The germline CDR1 and CDR2 sequences are SGHVS and FQNEAQ. This CDR3 has 15 residues. In DNA form, the CDR3 reads TGCGCCAGCCGCCAAGCAGGGGGCGGAGGGGAGACCCAGTACTTC. Protein sequence: CASRQAGGGGETQYF.

This clonotype was detected ten times or more. This rearrangement joins TRBV15 to TRBJ1-1; D is undetermined. The CDR3 consists of 14 residues. V was cut by 0 bases and J by 5 bases, with 10 bases left in between. Looked up from germline, CDR1 is LNHNV and CDR2 is YYDKDF (reference sequence). This CDR3 is CATSRDSPRTEAFF. In DNA form, the CDR3 reads TGTGCCACCAGCAGAGACAGCCCTAGGACTGAAGCTTTCTTT. Using reference TRBV15 and TRBJ1-1 for the parts outside the CDR3, the full variable domain is DAMVIQNPRYQVTQFGKPVTLSCSQTLNHNVMYWYQQKSSQAPKLLFHYYDKDFNNEADTPDNFQSRRPNTSFCFLDIRSPGLGDTAMYLCATSRDSPRTEAFFGQGTRLTVV.

The chain recombines TRBV9 with TRBJ1-3; D is ambiguous. Germline V gives CDR1 SGDLS, CDR2 YYNGEE. V lost 4 bases and J 4 bases, leaving 9 bases between the germline ends. The CDR3 length is 13 residues. The CDR3 sequence: CASSRETGNTIYF. The CDR3 nucleotides read TGTGCCAGCAGCAGGGAGACGGGAAACACCATATATTTT. Complete variable domain (other parts from reference TRBV9 and TRBJ1-3): DSGVTQTPKHLITATGQRVTLRCSPRSGDLSVYWYQQSLDQGLQFLIQYYNGEERAKGNILERFSAQQFPDLHSELNLSSLELGDSALYFCASSRETGNTIYFGEGSWLTVV.

To note about this clonotype: One end of the junction is discordant with germline, which a read error may explain. The chain recombines TRBV7-2 with TRBJ2-5, with a tentative D call TRBD2 (6 bases). This CDR3 spans 15 amino acids. The germline CDR1 and CDR2 sequences are SGHTA and FQGNSA. Here the CDR3 DNA reads TGTGCCAGCGGCTTAGCCAGGGTCGGGGGTGAGACCCAGTACTTC. As protein: CASGLARVGGETQYF.

V is TRBV7-8 and J is TRBJ1-4; possible D gene TRBD1, 5 bases. CDR1 SGHVS and CDR2 FQNEAQ come from the germline V gene. Trimming left V 1 base short and J 5 bases short, with 11 bases between. The CDR3 loop spans 15 amino acids. The CDR3 nucleotides are TGTGCCAGCAGCTTAGTCAGGGATCGGAATGAAAAACTGTTTTTT. Encoded protein: CASSLVRDRNEKLFF.

This clonotype showed up just a few times. The J gene is TRBJ2-5, the V gene TRBV12-3 or TRBV12-4; D is ambiguous. The CDR3 has 13 residues. Trimming cost V 5 bases and J 5 bases, with 12 bases left between them. The DNA for the CDR3 is TGTGCCAGCAGTCTAAAGGAAACGGAGACCCAGTACTTC. It is translated as CASSLKETETQYF.

This clonotype was picked up a small number of times. V and J are TRBV28 and TRBJ1-2, with D possibly matching TRBD1 (5 bases). CDR1 is MDHEN and CDR2 is SYDVKM in the germline V gene. This CDR3 is built from 15 residues. V shed 3 bases and J shed 8 bases, with 19 bases lying between them. The CDR3 nucleotides read TGTGCCAGCAGTTTTCGGCAGGGAGTTTGGTGGGGCTACACCTTC. Translated, it gives CASSFRQGVWWGYTF.

This clonotype was counted only a few times. CDR3 region: CASSVATQAREKLFF. The DNA of the CDR3 is TGTGCCAGCAGCGTAGCGACACAGGCGCGTGAAAAACTGTTTTTT. The chain joins TRBV9 to TRBJ1-4, with a possible D match to TRBD1 (5 bases). The CDR3 runs to 15 residues. V dropped 0 bases and J dropped 7 bases, with 13 bases sitting between them. From germline, CDR1 is SGDLS and CDR2 YYNGEE.

This clonotype was recorded a few times. The chain links TRBV9 to TRBJ2-2; D is ambiguous. The germline gives CDR1 SGDLS, CDR2 YYNGEE. The CDR3 has 14 residues. V lost 1 base to trimming and J lost 3 bases, with 7 bases between them. The CDR3 loop reads CASSVTPDTGELFF. CDR3 sequence (DNA): TGTGCCAGCAGCGTAACGCCGGACACCGGGGAGCTGTTTTTT.

Many counts were recorded for this clonotype. The chain carries TRBV11-1 and TRBJ2-5, with TRBD1 matching 9 bases. The CDR3 is 13 amino acids. The V segment lost 5 bases and the J segment 6 bases; nucleotides outside the gene matches: 4. CDR1 and CDR2 (germline): SGHAT, FQDESV (reference sequence). CDR3 bases: TGTGCCAGCAGCCAACAGGGGGCAAAGACCCAGTACTTC. Translated, it gives CASSQQGAKTQYF.

This clonotype was recorded many times. This chain links TRBV24-1 with TRBJ1-1, with a weak D call TRBD1 (5 bases). In germline, CDR1 is KGHDR, CDR2 SFDVKD. Trimming took off 8 bases at V and 4 bases at J, with 13 bases between the two ends. The CDR3 has 13 amino acids. The CDR3 DNA sequence: TGTGCCACCATTCGAGTCCAGGGCACTGAAGCTTTCTTT. Translating gives CATIRVQGTEAFF.

The J gene is TRBJ1-1, the V gene TRBV4-3; D remains ambiguous. CDR1 is LGHNA and CDR2 is YSLEER in the germline V gene. V lost 0 bases and J 1 base, leaving 6 bases between the germline ends. The CDR3 extends over 14 amino acids. The CDR3 region is CASSQDYRNTEAFF. The CDR3 DNA reads as TGCGCCAGCAGCCAAGATTACAGGAACACTGAAGCTTTCTTT.

This clonotype was seen a single time. The chain recombines TRBV10-3 with TRBJ2-7; 16 bases fit TRBD2. Trimming took 10 bases from V and 6 from J; bases not matched to a gene: 18. The CDR3 runs to 18 residues. CDR1 ENHRY and CDR2 SYGVKD come from the germline V gene. CDR3 sequence: CASEGTSGGANSRSEQYF. In DNA form, the CDR3 reads TGTGCCAGCGAGGGGACTAGCGGGGGGGCTAATTCTCGCAGCGAGCAGTACTTC.